The 3 T cell receptor beta chains given below trace back to one sample, sequenced in a study of response to subunit inactivated influenza vaccine. Each CDR3 protein gets one entry after TCRdb re-called the RT-PCR reads with MiXCR. This table holds 700,000 to 800,000 distinct CDR3 sequences, approximately 18% found once. Here the sequenced sample was PBMCs from blood, taken about 5 days after vaccination. These receptors were taken from a man in his fifties who received an inactivated influenza vaccine.

The chain recombines TRBV5-5 with TRBJ2-7, with 7 bases identical to TRBD1. The CDR3 extends over 14 amino acids. V dropped 0 bases and J dropped 3; count of bases not matched to a gene: 3. Germline CDR1 and CDR2: SGHKS and YYEKEE (reference sequence). The CDR3 bases are TGTGCCAGCAGCTTGGTCCCAGGGGGCTACGAGCAGTACTTC. This encodes CASSLVPGGYEQYF.

In this sample, this clonotype turned up a few times. V gene TRBV3-1 combines with J gene TRBJ2-1; 9 bases align to TRBD2. Trimming cost V 1 base and J 6 bases; bases outside gene matches: 7. The germline V gene has CDR1 LGHDT and CDR2 YNNKEL (reference sequence). The CDR3 totals 16 residues. The CDR3 sequence is CASSQVVLAGSNEQFF. For the CDR3, the DNA is TGTGCCAGCAGCCAAGTGGTACTAGCGGGTAGCAATGAGCAGTTCTTC.

This clonotype was found many times. J is TRBJ2-5 and V is TRBV20-1; D is unresolved. Trimming shortened V by 5 bases and J by 5 bases, and 9 bases separated the two germline ends. Germline-derived CDR1 and CDR2 are DFQATT and SNEGSKA (reference sequence). The CDR3 is 11 residues long. In DNA, the CDR3 is TGCAGTGCTCCCGTCGGGGAGACCCAGTACTTC. Its translation is CSAPVGETQYF.